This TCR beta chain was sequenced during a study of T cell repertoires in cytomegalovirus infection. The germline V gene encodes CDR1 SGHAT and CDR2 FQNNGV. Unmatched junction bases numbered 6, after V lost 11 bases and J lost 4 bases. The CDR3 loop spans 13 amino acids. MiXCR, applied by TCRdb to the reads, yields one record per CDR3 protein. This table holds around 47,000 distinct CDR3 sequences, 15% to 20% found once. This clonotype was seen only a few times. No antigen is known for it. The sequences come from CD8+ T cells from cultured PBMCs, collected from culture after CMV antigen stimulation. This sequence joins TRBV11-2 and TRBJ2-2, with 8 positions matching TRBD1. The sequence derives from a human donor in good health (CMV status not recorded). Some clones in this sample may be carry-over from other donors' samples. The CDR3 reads CAATGGITGELFF. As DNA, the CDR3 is TGTGCCGCTACAGGGGGAATCACCGGGGAGCTGTTTTTT.